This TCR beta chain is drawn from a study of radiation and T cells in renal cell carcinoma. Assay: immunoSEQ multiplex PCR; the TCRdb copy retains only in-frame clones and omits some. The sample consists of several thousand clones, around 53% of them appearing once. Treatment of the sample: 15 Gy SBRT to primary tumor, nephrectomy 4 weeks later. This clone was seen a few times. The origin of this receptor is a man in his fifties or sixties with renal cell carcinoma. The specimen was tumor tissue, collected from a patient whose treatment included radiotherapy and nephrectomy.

The CDR3 reads CASSWTSGTQGPGNTIYF. As DNA, the CDR3 is TGTGCCAGCAGTTGGACCTCCGGGACCCAAGGGCCCGGAAACACCATATATTTT. The chain has TRBV28 and TRBJ1-3, with TRBD1 as a possible D gene (5 bases). V was trimmed by 4 bases and J by 4 bases, leaving 23 bases between them. This CDR3 has 18 residues. CDR1 is MDHEN, CDR2 SYDVKM, per germline.